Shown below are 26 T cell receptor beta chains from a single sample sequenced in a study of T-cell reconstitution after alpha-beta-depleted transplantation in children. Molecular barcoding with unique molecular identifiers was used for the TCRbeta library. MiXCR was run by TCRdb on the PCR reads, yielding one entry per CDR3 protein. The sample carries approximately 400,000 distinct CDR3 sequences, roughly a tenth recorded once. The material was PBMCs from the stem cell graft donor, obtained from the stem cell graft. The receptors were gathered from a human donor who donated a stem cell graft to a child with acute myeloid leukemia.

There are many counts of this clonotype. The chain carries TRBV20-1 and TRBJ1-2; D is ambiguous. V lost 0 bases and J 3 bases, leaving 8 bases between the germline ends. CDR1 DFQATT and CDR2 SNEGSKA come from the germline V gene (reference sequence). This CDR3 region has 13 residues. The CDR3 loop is CSARDVSDYGYTF. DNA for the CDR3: TGCAGTGCTAGAGATGTTTCTGACTATGGCTACACCTTC.

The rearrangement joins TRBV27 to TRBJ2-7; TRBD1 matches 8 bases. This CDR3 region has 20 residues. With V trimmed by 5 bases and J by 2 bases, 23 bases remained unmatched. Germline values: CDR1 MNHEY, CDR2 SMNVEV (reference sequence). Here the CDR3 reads CASSRHSTGTGLTLPYEQYF. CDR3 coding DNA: TGTGCCAGCAGTCGACATTCAACCGGGACAGGACTTACCCTACCCTACGAGCAGTACTTC.

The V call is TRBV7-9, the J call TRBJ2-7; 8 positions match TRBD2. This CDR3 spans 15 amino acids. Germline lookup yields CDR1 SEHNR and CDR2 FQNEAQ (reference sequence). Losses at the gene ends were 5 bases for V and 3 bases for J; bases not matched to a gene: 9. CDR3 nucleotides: TGTGCCAGCAGCCATCGTAGCGGGACCCGCTACGAGCAGTACTTC. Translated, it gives CASSHRSGTRYEQYF.

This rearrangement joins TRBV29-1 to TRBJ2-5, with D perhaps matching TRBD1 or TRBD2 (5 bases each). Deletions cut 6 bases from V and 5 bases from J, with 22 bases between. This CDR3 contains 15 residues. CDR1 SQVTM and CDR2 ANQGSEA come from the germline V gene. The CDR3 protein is CSVGEWQPPVETQYF. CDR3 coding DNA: TGCAGCGTGGGGGAATGGCAGCCCCCAGTTGAGACCCAGTACTTC.

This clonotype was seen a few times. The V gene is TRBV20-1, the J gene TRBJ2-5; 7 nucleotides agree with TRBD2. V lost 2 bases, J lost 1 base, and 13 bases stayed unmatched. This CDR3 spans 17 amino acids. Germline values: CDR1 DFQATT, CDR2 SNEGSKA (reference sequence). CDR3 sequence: CSARPPRGGGSQETQYF. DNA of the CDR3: TGCAGTGCTAGACCCCCCCGTGGCGGGGGAAGCCAAGAGACCCAGTACTTC.

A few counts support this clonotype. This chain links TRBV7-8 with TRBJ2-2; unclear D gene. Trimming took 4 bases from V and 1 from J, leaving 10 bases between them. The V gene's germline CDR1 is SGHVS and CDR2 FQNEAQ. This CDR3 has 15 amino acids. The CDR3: CASSSWRQNTGELFF. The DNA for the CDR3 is TGTGCCAGCAGCTCCTGGCGGCAGAACACCGGGGAGCTGTTTTTT.

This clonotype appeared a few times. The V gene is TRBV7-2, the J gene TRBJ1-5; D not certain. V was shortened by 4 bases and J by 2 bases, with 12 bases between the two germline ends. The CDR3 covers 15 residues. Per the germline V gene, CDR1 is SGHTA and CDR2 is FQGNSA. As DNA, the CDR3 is TGTGCCAGCAGCTGGACCATTGGGGGCAATCAGCCCCAGCATTTT. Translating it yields CASSWTIGGNQPQHF.

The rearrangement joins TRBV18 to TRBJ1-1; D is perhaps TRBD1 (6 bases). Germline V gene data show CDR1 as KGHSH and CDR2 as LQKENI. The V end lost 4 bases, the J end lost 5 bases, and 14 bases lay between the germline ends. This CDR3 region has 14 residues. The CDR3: CASSLGGGKTEAFF. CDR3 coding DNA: TGTGCCAGCTCACTTGGGGGCGGGAAGACTGAAGCTTTCTTT. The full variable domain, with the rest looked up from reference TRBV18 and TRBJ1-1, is NAGVMQNPRHLVRRRGQEARLRCSPMKGHSHVYWYRQLPEEGLKFMVYLQKENIIDESGMPKERFSAEFPKEGPSILRIQQVVRGDSAAYFCASSLGGGKTEAFFGQGTRLTVV.

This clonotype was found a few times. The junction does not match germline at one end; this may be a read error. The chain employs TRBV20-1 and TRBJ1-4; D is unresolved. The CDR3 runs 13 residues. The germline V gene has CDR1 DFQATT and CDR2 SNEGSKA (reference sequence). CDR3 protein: CSARDRPAEQLFF. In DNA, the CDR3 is TGCAGTGCTAGAGACAGGCCGGCTGAACAACTGTTTTTT.

CDR3 in DNA: TGCAGTGCTAGAGATGCCCAGTCCCGGGCTATCTCCTACAATGAGCAGTTCTTC. Translated, it gives CSARDAQSRAISYNEQFF. This chain links TRBV20-1 with TRBJ2-1, with unresolved D. The CDR3 is 18 amino acids. V was cut by 0 bases and J by 0 bases, with 18 bases left in between. Germline assignment: CDR1 DFQATT and CDR2 SNEGSKA (reference sequence).

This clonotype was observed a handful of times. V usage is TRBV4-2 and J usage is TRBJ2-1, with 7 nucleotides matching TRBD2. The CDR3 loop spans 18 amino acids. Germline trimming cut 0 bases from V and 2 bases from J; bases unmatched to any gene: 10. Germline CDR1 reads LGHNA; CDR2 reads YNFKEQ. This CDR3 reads CASSQDNWAGDAYNEQFF. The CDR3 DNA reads TGTGCCAGCAGCCAAGATAATTGGGCGGGAGACGCCTACAATGAGCAGTTCTTC.

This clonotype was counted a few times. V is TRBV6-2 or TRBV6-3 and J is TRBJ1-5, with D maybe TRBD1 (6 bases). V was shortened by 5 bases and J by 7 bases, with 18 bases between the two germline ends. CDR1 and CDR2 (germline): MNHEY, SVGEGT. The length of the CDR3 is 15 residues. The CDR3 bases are TGTGCCAGCAGTCACAGGGAAAAGGGGAGCCAGCCCCAGCATTTT. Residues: CASSHREKGSQPQHF.

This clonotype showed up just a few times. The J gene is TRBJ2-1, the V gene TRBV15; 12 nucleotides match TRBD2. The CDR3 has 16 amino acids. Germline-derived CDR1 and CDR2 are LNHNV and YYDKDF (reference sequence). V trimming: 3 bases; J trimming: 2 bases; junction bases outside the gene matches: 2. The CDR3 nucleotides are TGTGCCACCAGCAGCGCTAGCGGGAGGGCCTACAATGAGCAGTTCTTC. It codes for CATSSASGRAYNEQFF.

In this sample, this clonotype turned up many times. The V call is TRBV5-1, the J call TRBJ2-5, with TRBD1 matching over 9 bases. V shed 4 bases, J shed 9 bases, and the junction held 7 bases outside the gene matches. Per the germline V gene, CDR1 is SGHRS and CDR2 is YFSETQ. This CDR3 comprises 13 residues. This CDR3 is CASSPGTGLAQYF. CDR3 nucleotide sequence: TGCGCCAGCAGCCCCGGGACAGGGCTGGCCCAGTACTTC.

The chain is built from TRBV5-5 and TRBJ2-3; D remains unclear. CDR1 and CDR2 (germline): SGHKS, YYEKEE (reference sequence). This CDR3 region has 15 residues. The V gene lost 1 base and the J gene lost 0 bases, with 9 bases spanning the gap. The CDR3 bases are TGTGCCAGCAGCTTGTTTCAGGTCAGCACAGATACGCAGTATTTT. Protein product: CASSLFQVSTDTQYF.

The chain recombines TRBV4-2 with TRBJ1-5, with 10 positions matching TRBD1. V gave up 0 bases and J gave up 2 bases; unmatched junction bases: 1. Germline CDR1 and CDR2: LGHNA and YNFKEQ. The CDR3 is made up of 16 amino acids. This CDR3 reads CASSQDGQGGNQPQHF. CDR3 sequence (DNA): TGTGCCAGCAGCCAAGATGGACAGGGGGGCAATCAGCCCCAGCATTTT.

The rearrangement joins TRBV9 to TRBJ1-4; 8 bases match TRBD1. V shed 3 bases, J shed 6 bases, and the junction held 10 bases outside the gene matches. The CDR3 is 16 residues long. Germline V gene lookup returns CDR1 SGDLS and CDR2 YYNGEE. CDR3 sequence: CASSATPGQEDEKLFF. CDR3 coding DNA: TGTGCCAGCAGCGCCACCCCGGGACAGGAAGATGAAAAACTGTTTTTT.

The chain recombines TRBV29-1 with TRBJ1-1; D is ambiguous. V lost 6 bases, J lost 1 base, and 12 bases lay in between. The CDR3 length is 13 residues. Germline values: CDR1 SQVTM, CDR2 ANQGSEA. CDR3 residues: CSVATQENTEAFF. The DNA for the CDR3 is TGCAGCGTGGCGACTCAAGAGAACACTGAAGCTTTCTTT.

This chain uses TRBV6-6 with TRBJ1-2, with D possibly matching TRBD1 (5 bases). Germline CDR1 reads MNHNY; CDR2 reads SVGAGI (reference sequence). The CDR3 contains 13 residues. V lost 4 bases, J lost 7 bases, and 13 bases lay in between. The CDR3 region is CASSWTFASGYTF. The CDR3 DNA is TGTGCCAGCAGTTGGACATTTGCCTCTGGCTACACCTTC.

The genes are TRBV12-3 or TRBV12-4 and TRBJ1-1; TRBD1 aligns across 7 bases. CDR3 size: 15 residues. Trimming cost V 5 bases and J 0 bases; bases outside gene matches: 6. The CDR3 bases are TGTGCCAGCAGTAGAGCGACAGGGATGAACACTGAAGCTTTCTTT. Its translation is CASSRATGMNTEAFF.

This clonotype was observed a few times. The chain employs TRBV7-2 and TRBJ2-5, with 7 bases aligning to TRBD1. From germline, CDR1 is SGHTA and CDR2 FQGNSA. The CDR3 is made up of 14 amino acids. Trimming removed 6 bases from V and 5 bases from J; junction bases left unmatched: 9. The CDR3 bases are TGTGCCAGCAGGAAAAACAGGGGTTCCGAGACCCAGTACTTC. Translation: CASRKNRGSETQYF.

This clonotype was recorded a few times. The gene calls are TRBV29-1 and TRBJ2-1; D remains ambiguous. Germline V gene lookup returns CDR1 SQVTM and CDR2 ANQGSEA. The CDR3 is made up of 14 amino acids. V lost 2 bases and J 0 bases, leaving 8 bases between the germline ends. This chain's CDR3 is CSVELGSSYNEQFF. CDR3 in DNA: TGCAGCGTTGAATTGGGAAGCTCCTACAATGAGCAGTTCTTC.

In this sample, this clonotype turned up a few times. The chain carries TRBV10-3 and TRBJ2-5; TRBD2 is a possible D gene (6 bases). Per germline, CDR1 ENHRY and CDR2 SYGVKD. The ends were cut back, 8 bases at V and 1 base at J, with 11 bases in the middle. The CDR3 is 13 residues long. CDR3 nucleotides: TGTGCCATCCGGGGAGGAGGCCAAGAGACCCAGTACTTC. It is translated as CAIRGGGQETQYF.

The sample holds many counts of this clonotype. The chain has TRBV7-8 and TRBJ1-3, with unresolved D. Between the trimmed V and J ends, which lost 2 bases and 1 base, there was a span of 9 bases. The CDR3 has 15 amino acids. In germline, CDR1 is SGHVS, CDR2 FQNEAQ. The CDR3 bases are TGTGCCAGCAGCTTAATTAGCGATTCTGGAAACACCATATATTTT. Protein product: CASSLISDSGNTIYF.

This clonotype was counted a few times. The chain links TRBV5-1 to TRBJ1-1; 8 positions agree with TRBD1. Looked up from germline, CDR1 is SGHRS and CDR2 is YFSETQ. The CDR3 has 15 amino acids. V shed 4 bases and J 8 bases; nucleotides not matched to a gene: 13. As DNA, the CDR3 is TGCGCCAGCAGCCCAGGACAGGGCGCGTCTTCGGAAGCTTTCTTT. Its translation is CASSPGQGASSEAFF. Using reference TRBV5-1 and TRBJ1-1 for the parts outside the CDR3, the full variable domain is KAGVTQTPRYLIKTRGQQVTLSCSPISGHRSVSWYQQTPGQGLQFLFEYFSETQRNKGNFPGRFSGRQFSNSRSEMNVSTLELGDSALYLCASSPGQGASSEAFFGQGTRLTVV.

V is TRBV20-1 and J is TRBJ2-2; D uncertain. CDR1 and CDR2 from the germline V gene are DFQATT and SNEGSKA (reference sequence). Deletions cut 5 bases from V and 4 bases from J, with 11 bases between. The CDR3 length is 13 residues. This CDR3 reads CSALSGGTGELFF. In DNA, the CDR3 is TGCAGTGCTCTGAGTGGTGGCACCGGGGAGCTGTTTTTT.